Sequencing of this T cell receptor (beta chain) was carried out in a study of chemoradiotherapy in HPV16-positive cancers. Study context: Functional T-cell assays on a couple of HPV16-positive patients' cells defined candidate HPV-specific clones and common TCR motifs.

Method: immunoSEQ multiplex PCR; TCRdb's copy keeps in-frame clones and lacks some. The sample shows 15,000 or so clones, 90% to 95% of them seen only once. This clone has more than one count but fewer than ten. The antigen remains undetermined. Findings and caveats of the study: During treatment, candidate HPV-specific clones and E7-related motifs expanded in tumor. The functional HPV-specific definition rests on just a couple of HPV16-positive patients.

CDR3 length equals 13 residues. CDR1 and CDR2 (germline): MNHEY, SVGAGI. The V end lost 4 bases, the J end lost 6 bases, and 9 bases lay between the germline ends. The sequence derives from a human donor with HPV-associated anogenital cancer. The chain has TRBV6-5 and TRBJ2-2, with a tentative D call TRBD1 (6 bases). Specimen: blood, collected from a patient who underwent chemoradiotherapy. The CDR3 region is CASSLTGPGELFF. The CDR3 nucleotides are TGTGCCAGCAGTTTGACAGGACCCGGGGAGCTGTTTTTT.